This entry features one T cell receptor (beta chain) sequence. The data derive from a study of CD8+ T cells in alopecia areata. V was cut by 5 bases and J by 0 bases, with 18 bases left in between. Germline V CDR1 and CDR2: MDHEN, SYDVKM. The CDR3 has 17 residues. Sequencing used cDNA as its template, made by extracting RNA and reverse transcribing it. Generated by immunoSEQ multiplex PCR, the TCRdb table keeps only in-frame clones and is missing some. This table has 89,000 or so clones, roughly 51% appearing once. The receptor comes from a human donor with alopecia areata. The chain has TRBV28 and TRBJ2-3; D call uncertain. Sequenced sample: NKG2D-high CD8+ T cells sorted from blood. For the CDR3, the DNA is TGTGCCAGCAGTCCCACTCTAAGGACCACAAGCACAGATACGCAGTATTTT. Its protein product is CASSPTLRTTSTDTQYF.